Sequencing of this TCR beta chain was carried out in a study of blood T cell repertoires in COVID-19. At the level of the study: Acute and convalescent COVID-19 samples came from the United States, Italy and Spain. From T cells, B-cell-depleted T cells, or PBMCs came the material, which was cDNA or gDNA.

This CDR3 comprises 19 residues. The V end was cut by 0 bases, the J end by 8 bases, with 29 bases between. The germline V gene encodes CDR1 LNHNV and CDR2 YYDKDF (reference sequence). In the original workflow: Reference gene primer amplification yielded estimated nucleated cell counts. Sequencing used immunoSEQ multiplex PCR; TCRdb keeps in-frame clones, though not all of them. V, J and clone size reflect that table, while D and trimming were determined from the DNA. The table records tens of thousands of clones, roughly 80% of them present only once. Sequencing used peripheral blood. This TCR was recovered from an older woman with acute or convalescent COVID-19. The chain joins TRBV15 to TRBJ2-7; possibly TRBD2 for D (7 bases). The CDR3 is CATSRDRGRRSSGTNKQYF. In DNA form, the CDR3 reads TGTGCCACCAGCAGAGATCGGGGGCGGCGCAGCTCCGGGACTAACAAGCAGTACTTC.